These T cell receptor beta chains were read from a single sample in a study of T cell repertoires in cytomegalovirus infection. TCRdb processed the reads anew with MiXCR; each CDR3 protein has one entry. Here the sample spans 350,000 to 500,000 distinct CDR3 sequences, approximately 33% being singletons. The sequenced material came from PBMCs. The receptor source for this set is a human donor in good health (CMV status not recorded). Some clones in this sample may be carry-over from other donors' samples. Each CDR3 is given without its conserved first and last residue. The order of the fields is clone size, V gene, D gene, CDR3 protein. The D gene is left open where the match is weak. Expanded clones are given a class, and other clones once, few, many or no size at all.

few,TRBV6-2/TRBV6-3,NA,ASQDSPYNEQF
NA,TRBV2,NA,ASQGRNAGELF
few,TRBV6-2/TRBV6-3,TRBD1,ASSPSGTGTSPLH
few,TRBV6-2/TRBV6-3,TRBD1,ASSYRAGGRTSYEQY
many,TRBV5-8,NA,ASIGGGPNTEAF
few,TRBV7-9,NA,ASSRTVQGNSPLH
NA,TRBV10-3,NA,ASSTSQVSNEQF
NA,TRBV27,NA,ASRVISVGELF
NA,TRBV7-2,NA,SSSYPGTLRPYEKY
few,TRBV7-9,TRBD2,ASSTKLAGSHEQY
NA,TRBV2,NA,ASSVGAGDTQY
few,TRBV6-5,TRBD1,ASSYSRDRDSPLH
few,TRBV5-5,TRBD1,ASSLARTGGAGDTQY
NA,TRBV6-5,TRBD1,ATQNQDRGNTGELF
many,TRBV6-5,NA,ASSYSARWMNTEAF
NA,TRBV18,TRBD1,ASSLQTGGKETQY
NA,TRBV6-1,NA,ASSEAPPLGGDTQY
NA,TRBV13,NA,ASSLFLRDGQETQY
many,TRBV7-3,NA,ASSLGSPPGNTEAF
NA,TRBV7-2,TRBD1,ARSHTRTGAENLF
NA,TRBV19,TRBD1,ASSITYRGDQPQH
NA,TRBV2,NA,ASSMRGAGNYEQY
few,TRBV7-6,TRBD2,ASSLKAGGPGDTQY
many,TRBV28,NA,ASSLGGTNYGYT
NA,TRBV6-5,NA,ASSYSGGAGSYNSPLH
few,TRBV4-1,NA,ASSQAVVAGELF
few,TRBV19,TRBD2,ASSLGLAGAPNTGELF
few,TRBV4-1,NA,ASSQGGTVSYEQY
many,TRBV7-9,NA,ASSLGQGNNEQY
few,TRBV7-6,NA,ASSLEFGRTDEQY
NA,TRBV5-6,NA,ASSSGVEGQY
NA,TRBV12-3/TRBV12-4,NA,ASSLTAERTMNTEAF
NA,TRBV7-9,NA,ASSPGRAGPETQY
few,TRBV29-1,NA,SVDGVGVNTEAF
few,TRBV11-3,TRBD2,ASSGWDAGGYNEQF
NA,TRBV2,TRBD2,ASSGGPRTSWGETQY
NA,TRBV11-2,NA,ASTGYPRQTSSGANVLT
once,TRBV5-6,TRBD1,ASSLEDRVPSYNSPLH